This paragraph covers one T cell receptor (beta chain) sequence. The target of this receptor is not known. Within one base of it there is no much larger clone, and no base qualities were kept. The cohort comprised more than 550 healthy bone marrow donors. At the time of sampling, every cohort member was nominally healthy, though immune exposures that went unrecorded were likely present. The donor tested CMV seronegative and was one of the 352 seronegative cohort members. Every donor gave a peripheral blood sample, and the peripheral blood mononuclear cells from that sample were used for TCR beta sequencing. The Qiagen DNeasy Blood Extraction Kit was used to extract genomic DNA from the blood cell samples. The library was produced with the immunoSEQ multiplex PCR assay. For the multiplex PCR, a mixture combining 60 forward primers for TCR Vbeta segments and 13 reverse primers for TCR Jbeta segments was used. The CDR3 region of rearranged TCR beta genes was amplified from genomic DNA with a multiplex PCR assay. The amplified TCR beta libraries were sequenced on the Illumina HiSeq System as 87-base-pair reads. Per the original workflow: A later analysis counted around 72 million unique TCR beta chains across the 550 to 700 repertoires, and roughly 11 million of these chains were shared by at least two donors. A nearest-neighbor algorithm error-corrected the raw reads and collapsed the reads into unique sequences, merging closely related sequences to remove PCR and sequencing errors. To assign V, D and J gene segments, CDR3 sequences were aligned to IMGT reference sequences. For a sequence to be retained, a match of at least six nucleotides to both a V gene segment and a J gene segment was required. A rearrangement was called productive if the CDR3 had no stop codons and remained in frame with V and J, and every other rearrangement was called non-productive. CDR3 was defined by IMGT convention, running from the second conserved V-encoded cysteine to the conserved J-encoded phenylalanine. Sequences without an unambiguous match to a single V gene segment were excluded from the earlier analysis of about 600 of the donors. In an earlier analysis of 500 to 750 of the donors, V segments were called functional above 56.7% productive rearrangements and were called segregating when the between-donor standard deviation exceeded 5%. A statistical classification framework was built for diagnosing cytomegalovirus status from the catalog of TCR beta chain sequences. V and J gene assignment, in a later analysis, came from comparing TCR nucleotide sequences with IMGT/GENE-DB human TR gene sequences. A later analysis assigned CDR3 sequences and most-parsimonious VDJ recombination scenarios with the TCRdist pipeline. In a later analysis, each TCR beta chain was defined by its CDR3 amino acid sequence together with its V-gene family, and reads lacking a unique V-gene family were excluded. A later analysis removed over 500 highly shared, low-generation-probability nucleotide sequences to deal with suspected cross-contamination and a sequencing artifact. In a later analysis, a clonal expansion index was calculated for each public chain from normalized within-repertoire ranks of inferred template counts. In a later analysis, generation probabilities were computed using a VDJ recombination model fitted to out-of-frame rearrangements, and the results were checked against IGoR. Hypergeometric tests were used in a later analysis to score TCR-TCR, TCR-HLA and TCR-CMV co-occurrence, with a repertoire-size bias correction applied to the TCR pairs. False discovery rates were estimated in a later analysis by permuting HLA or CMV assignments 20 times. A later analysis grouped co-occurring TCRs with DBSCAN, adding TCRdist sequence similarity when clustering within HLA-allele-positive subsets. Co-occurrence clustering excluded repertoires with fewer than 30,000 or more than 120,000 public chains, plus five with anomalous nucleotide sharing. What TCRdb holds here is the immuneACCESS table cut down to in-frame rearrangements. Part of the clones is not present; checked against another copy, under half of the missing clones reflect an unresolved V gene, and the others are unexplained. That table is the source of V, J and clone size, and D and trimming were worked out from the DNA. This sample gives 110,000 to 150,000 clones in total; around four fifths of them show up just once. 3.4% of the sample is in the top ten clones.

This record comes from a study of cytomegalovirus exposure and HLA in healthy donors (dated by TCRdb to about 2017). Background on the whole study: An earlier analysis of 587 of the donors reported about 300 Gb of sequence data and 90 million to 120 million unique TCR beta sequences obtained from approximately 180 million T cells. Donor age, sex, ethnicity and CMV serostatus were collected together with the repertoire data. Approximately 300 gigabases of sequencing data and around 85 million unique TCR sequences made up an early release that covered approximately 700 HLA-typed donors. All discovery cohort repertoires had been generated using a single sequencing platform. Of the roughly 400 genotyped donors, 81% were placed in the genetic ancestry cluster associated with self-reported Caucasian donors. The later analysis used no new phenotypic data to find candidate immune exposures, relying instead on TCR beta sequences and their occurrence across donors. To study patterns of TCR occurrence, a later analysis re-analyzed previously published TCR beta repertoires from several hundred donors and added high-resolution HLA genotyping. A later genetic analysis took genome-wide SNP genotypes for about 55% of the roughly 700 donors and used that subset as a discovery cohort. In addition to the first cohort of approximately 650 subjects, a separate validation cohort of 120 different subjects was used. Using immunosequencing, the study profiled T cell repertoires from 666 subjects and related those repertoires to cytomegalovirus serostatus. Class I and class II HLA loci were covered by the typing at four-digit resolution. On average, roughly 200,000 unique TCR beta nucleotide sequences were sequenced per donor among 398 genotyped donors of the cohort, with 15% to 20% of those sequences being non-productive. The study combined high-throughput TCR immunosequencing, statistical association of individual TCRs with disease status, and machine learning to predict cytomegalovirus infection status. The study was designed to test whether signatures of past pathogen exposure could be identified by cataloging public T cell receptors. Five DR-DQ haplotypes were treated as single units for association and clustering because of strong linkage in the cohort. An earlier analysis of a few hundred of the donors applied high-throughput TCR beta sequencing to assess whether each TCR beta V gene segment acted as functional or pseudogenic. Typing coverage differed by locus: A, B, C, DRB1 and DQB1 were typed in about 629-640 donors, DQA1 in 522, DPA1 in some 600, and DPB1 in roughly 470. Overall results and qualifications from the work: In vitro tests confirmed that a few of the cytomegalovirus-associated TCR beta chains recognize cytomegalovirus antigens. A later genetic analysis reported fewer N-insertions in productive TCRs among donors in an Asian-associated ancestry cluster than the roughly 620-donor mean. Because the 87-base-pair reads could not distinguish some IMGT-functional V segments, including TRBV6-2 and TRBV6-3, those segments were excluded. The classifier was reported to diagnose cytomegalovirus status with high specificity and sensitivity in both the original and validation cohorts. Across donors, most TCR sequences were observed very rarely, whereas some public TCRs were present in many individuals. In the study, approximately 160 TCR beta chains were listed as associated with cytomegalovirus. A later analysis found that most CMV-associated TCR beta chains appeared HLA-restricted, with HLA associations seemingly driven largely by CMV exposure. Because counts were too low, roughly 18 rarely observed V segments, including chromosome 9 orphons, were left out of the earlier analysis of roughly 600 of the donors. Strong co-occurrence of HLA alleles, especially DR and DQ, made assigning TCR associations to individual alleles difficult. A later analysis associated about 17,000 TCR beta sequences with specific HLA alleles at a false discovery rate of 0.05. This cohort had only TCR beta chains sequenced, and the lack of alpha or paired-chain data limited which features could be detected. A later genetic analysis associated a missense DCLRE1C variant with V-gene and J-gene trimming of TCR beta chains, and an independent cohort replicated the association. An earlier analysis of around 540 of the donors showed that most TCR beta V segments appeared in productive rearrangements either about 87% or about 30% of the time, which broadly matched IMGT annotations. A later analysis found that TCR association rates varied across HLA loci, with DRB1 alleles showing the most associated TCRs and HLA-C alleles the fewest. The authors suggested that the approach could potentially be generalized to other disease states and immunological phenotypes. The sequencing pipeline was judged likely to have produced a cluster of highly shared sequence variants as a technical artifact. Presence/absence analyses assumed roughly uniform sequencing depth across donors, an assumption that may not hold. A further reported finding was that TCR beta sequences accurately predicted the HLA-A and HLA-B alleles for most subjects in the first cohort. Several of the top co-occurrence clusters appeared to be linked to parvovirus B19, influenza, CMV and Epstein-Barr virus, according to a later analysis. In a later analysis, HLA-associated TCR beta chains were found to be more clonally expanded and to have lower generation probabilities than equally common non-associated chains. CMV serostatus was the only immune exposure information available for the cohort. Because HLA typing was unavailable for some donors at each locus, only the typed subset was used in association tests. Linkage disequilibrium might explain the correlated functional status among segregating V segments, but an unknown experimental factor could not be ruled out.

V is reduced by 3 bases and J by 0 bases, leaving a spacing of 10 bases between them. The CDR3 covers 15 residues, taking in both the cysteine and the phenylalanine. Of the read, only the CDR3 DNA is kept; its 45 bases are in frame from base 1. The CDR1 and CDR2 encoded by the germline V gene (reference sequence) are LNHDA and SQIVND. Recombination linked TRBV19 to TRBJ2-3; the D gene identity is not certain. Sequencing input: PBMCs. The TCR was taken from a male donor in good health and CMV-seronegative. The CDR3 region has the sequence CASSMTPSSTDTQYF. The sequenced DNA is TGTGCCAGTAGTATGACACCGTCTAGCACAGATACGCAGTATTTT.